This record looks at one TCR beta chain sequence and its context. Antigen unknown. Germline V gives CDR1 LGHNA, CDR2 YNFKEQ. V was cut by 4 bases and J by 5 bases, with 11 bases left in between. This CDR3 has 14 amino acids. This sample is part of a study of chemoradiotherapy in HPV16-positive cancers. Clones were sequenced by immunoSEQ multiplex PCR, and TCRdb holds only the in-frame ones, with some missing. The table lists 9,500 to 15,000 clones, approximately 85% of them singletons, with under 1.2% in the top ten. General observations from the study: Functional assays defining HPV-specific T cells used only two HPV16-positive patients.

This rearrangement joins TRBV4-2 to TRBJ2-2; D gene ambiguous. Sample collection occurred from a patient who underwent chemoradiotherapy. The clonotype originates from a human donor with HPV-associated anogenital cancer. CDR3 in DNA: TGTGCCAGCAGCCCATTAGGCAGGACCGGGGAGCTGTTTTTT. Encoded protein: CASSPLGRTGELFF.